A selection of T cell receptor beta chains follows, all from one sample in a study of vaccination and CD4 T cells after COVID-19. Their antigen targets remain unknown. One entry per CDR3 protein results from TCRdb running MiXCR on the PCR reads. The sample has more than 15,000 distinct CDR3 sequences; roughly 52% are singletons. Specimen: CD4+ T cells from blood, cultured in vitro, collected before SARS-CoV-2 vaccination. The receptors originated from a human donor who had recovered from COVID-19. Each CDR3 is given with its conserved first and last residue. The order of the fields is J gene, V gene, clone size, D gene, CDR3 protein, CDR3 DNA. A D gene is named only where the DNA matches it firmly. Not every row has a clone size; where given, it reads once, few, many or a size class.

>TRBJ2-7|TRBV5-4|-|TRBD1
CASSSGTGLSYEQYF
TGTGCCAGCAGCTCGGGGACAGGGTTGTCCTACGAGCAGTACTTC
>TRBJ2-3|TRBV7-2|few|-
CASSLVLAGTTDTQYF
TGTGCCAGCAGCTTAGTCTTGGCGGGGACCACAGATACGCAGTATTTT
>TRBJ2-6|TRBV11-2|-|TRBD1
CASSSLQGVGANVLTF
TGTGCCAGCAGCTCATTACAGGGGGTTGGGGCCAACGTCCTGACTTTC
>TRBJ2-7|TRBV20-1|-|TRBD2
CSARDVTGGAYEQYF
TGCAGTGCTAGAGATGTGACCGGGGGGGCCTACGAGCAGTACTTC
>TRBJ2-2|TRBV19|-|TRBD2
CASRASGRTGELFF
TGTGCCAGTAGGGCTAGCGGGAGAACCGGGGAGCTGTTTTTT
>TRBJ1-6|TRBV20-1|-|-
CSARDAGEGSSPLHF
TGCAGTGCTAGAGATGCGGGGGAAGGCTCTTCACCCCTCCACTTT
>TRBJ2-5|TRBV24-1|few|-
CATSGGTQRQETQYF
TGTGCCACCAGTGGTGGGACCCAGCGCCAAGAGACCCAGTACTTC
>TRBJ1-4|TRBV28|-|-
CASLSEGNEKLFF
TGTGCCAGCTTATCGGAGGGAAATGAAAAACTGTTTTTT
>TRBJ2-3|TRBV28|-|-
CASSPTNTDTQYF
TGTGCCAGCAGTCCTACCAACACAGATACGCAGTATTTT
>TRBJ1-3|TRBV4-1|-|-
CASSRKLDSISGNTIYF
TGCGCCAGCAGCCGAAAGCTTGACAGTATCTCTGGAAACACCATATATTTT
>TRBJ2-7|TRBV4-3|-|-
CASSQDPEGILGQYF
TGCGCCAGCAGCCAAGATCCTGAAGGGATTTTAGGGCAGTACTTC
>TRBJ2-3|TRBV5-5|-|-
CASSLSGERTQYF
TGTGCCAGCAGCTTGTCCGGGGAAAGAACGCAGTATTTT
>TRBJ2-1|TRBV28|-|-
CASSLLRHEQFF
TGTGCCAGCAGTTTATTGCGGCATGAGCAGTTCTTC
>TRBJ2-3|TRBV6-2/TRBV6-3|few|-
CASSYSTRGRGEDTQYF
TGTGCCAGCAGTTACAGCACGAGGGGGCGCGGGGAAGATACGCAGTATTTT
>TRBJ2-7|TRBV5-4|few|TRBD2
CASSKGLGPYEQYF
TGTGCCAGCAGCAAGGGACTAGGGCCCTACGAGCAGTACTTC
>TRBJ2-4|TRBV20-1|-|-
CSARIEGIQYF
TGCAGTGCTAGAATAGAGGGCATTCAGTACTTC
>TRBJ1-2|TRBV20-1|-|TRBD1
CSAGGPGGQGIEGYTF
TGCAGTGCTGGGGGCCCAGGGGGGCAGGGGATCGAGGGCTACACCTTC
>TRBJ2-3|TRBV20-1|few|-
CSARLTRVIGTDTQYF
TGCAGTGCTAGACTGACCAGGGTGATTGGGACAGATACGCAGTATTTT
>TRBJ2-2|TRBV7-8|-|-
CASSSGLGISTGELFF
TGTGCCAGCAGCTCAGGTCTGGGGATAAGCACCGGGGAGCTGTTTTTT
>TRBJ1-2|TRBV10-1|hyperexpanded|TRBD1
CASSSGTGAPDYGYTF
TGCGCCAGCAGTTCCGGGACAGGGGCTCCGGACTATGGCTACACCTTC
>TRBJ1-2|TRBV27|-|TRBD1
CASSTAGTGDYGYTF
TGTGCCAGCAGTACCGCTGGGACAGGAGACTATGGCTACACCTTC
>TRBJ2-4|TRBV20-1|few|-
CSAAPGTSAKNIQYF
TGCAGCGCGGCTCCGGGGACGTCGGCCAAAAACATTCAGTACTTC
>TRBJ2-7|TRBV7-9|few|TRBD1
CASRLMGQGSGEQYF
TGTGCCAGCCGCCTTATGGGACAGGGGTCTGGGGAGCAGTACTTC
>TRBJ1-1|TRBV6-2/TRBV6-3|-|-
CASSNRGGSGQAFF
TGTGCCAGCAGCAACCGAGGGGGTTCGGGTCAAGCTTTCTTT
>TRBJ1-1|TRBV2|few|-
CASSERIGGGRTEAFF
TGTGCCAGCAGTGAACGTATCGGGGGGGGAAGGACTGAAGCTTTCTTT
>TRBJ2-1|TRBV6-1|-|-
CASSEILRSYNEQFF
TGTGCCAGCAGCGAAATCCTACGCTCCTACAATGAGCAGTTCTTC
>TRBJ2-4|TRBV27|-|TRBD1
CASRPTGLAKNIQYF
TGTGCCAGCAGGCCGACAGGGCTAGCCAAAAACATTCAGTACTTC
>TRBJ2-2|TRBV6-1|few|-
CASSDLRQVTAGELFF
TGTGCCAGCAGTGACCTTCGGCAGGTAACAGCCGGGGAGCTGTTTTTT
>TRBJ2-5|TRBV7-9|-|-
CASSLTDRETQYF
TGTGCCAGCAGCTTAACCGATAGAGAGACCCAGTACTTC
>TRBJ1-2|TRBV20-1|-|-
CSAQKGTYGYTF
TGCAGTGCCCAAAAGGGAACCTATGGCTACACCTTC
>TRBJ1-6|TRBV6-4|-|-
CASRASEGNNSPLHF
TGTGCCAGCAGAGCAAGTGAAGGGAATAATTCACCCCTCCACTTT
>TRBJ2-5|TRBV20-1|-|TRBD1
CSAKTGQETQYF
TGCAGTGCTAAGACAGGGCAAGAGACCCAGTACTTC
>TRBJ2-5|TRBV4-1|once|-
CASSQGLNQETQYF
TGCGCCAGCAGCCAAGGCCTGAATCAAGAGACCCAGTACTTC
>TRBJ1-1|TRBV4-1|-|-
CASSQDRVRLAFF
TGCGCCAGCAGCCAAGATAGGGTTCGGTTAGCTTTCTTT
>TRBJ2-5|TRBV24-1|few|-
CATSDSDRETQYF
TGTGCCACCAGTGATTCCGACAGAGAGACCCAGTACTTC
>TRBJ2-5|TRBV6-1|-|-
CASRRGVADQETQYF
TGTGCCAGCAGGAGGGGAGTAGCGGACCAAGAGACCCAGTACTTC
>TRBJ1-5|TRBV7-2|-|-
CASSPSRNQPQHF
TGTGCCAGCAGCCCCTCCCGGAATCAGCCCCAGCATTTT
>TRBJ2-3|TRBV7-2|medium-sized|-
CASSLTDTQYF
TGTGCCAGCAGCTTGACAGATACGCAGTATTTT
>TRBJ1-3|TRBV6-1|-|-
CASSELGATGNTIYF
TGTGCCAGCAGTGAATTAGGGGCTACCGGAAACACCATATATTTT
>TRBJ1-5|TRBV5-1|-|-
CASSLLGTVGQPQHF
TGCGCCAGCAGCTTGTTGGGAACAGTTGGACAGCCCCAGCATTTT